The 27 T cell receptor beta chains in this list originate from one sample, sequenced in a study of T cell responses to AZD1222 COVID-19 vaccine. Only in-frame clones appear in the TCRdb table, and some are missing; sequencing was by immunoSEQ multiplex PCR. The table has fewer than 120,000 clones, 81% seen once. Sample: peripheral blood, taken on day 0 of AZD1222 vaccination. All receptors derive from an adult in good health.

The V gene is TRBV2, the J gene TRBJ1-1; D gene uncertain. CDR3 length: 13 residues. The ends were cut back, 0 bases at V and 2 bases at J, with 4 bases in the middle. Germline CDR1 reads SNHLY; CDR2 reads FYNNEI. In nucleotides, the CDR3 is TGTGCCAGCAGTGAAGCGCGTAACACTGAAGCTTTCTTT. The encoded protein is CASSEARNTEAFF.

The chain employs TRBV7-2 and TRBJ1-1, with TRBD1 matching 8 bases. The CDR3 length is 17 residues. The germline CDR1 and CDR2 sequences are SGHTA and FQGNSA. The ends lost 4 bases at V and 1 base at J; junction bases unmatched: 11. The CDR3 loop reads CASSSRRQGSPNTEAFF. The CDR3 nucleotides read TGTGCCAGCAGCTCCAGAAGACAGGGGTCCCCGAACACTGAAGCTTTCTTT.

The rearrangement joins TRBV5-8 to TRBJ1-1; D is ambiguous. The V gene's germline CDR1 is SGHTS and CDR2 YDEGEE. With 1 base removed from V and 1 base from J, the gap between germline ends came to 5 bases. The CDR3 covers 13 residues. CDR3 sequence (DNA): TGTGCCAGCAGCTTGATGGAGAACACTGAAGCTTTCTTT. Its protein is CASSLMENTEAFF.

V is TRBV5-1 and J is TRBJ2-1, with 10 bases lining up with TRBD2. Germline loops: CDR1 SGHRS, CDR2 YFSETQ. Trimming took 1 base from V and 9 from J; bases not matched to a gene: 4. The CDR3 extends over 14 amino acids. CDR3 coding DNA: TGCGCCAGCAGCTTGCGAGCGGGAGGGGGTGAGCAGTTCTTC. This gives the protein CASSLRAGGGEQFF.

This clone appeared a few times. The genes are TRBV10-3 and TRBJ2-1; D ambiguous. CDR3 length: 15 residues. The V end was cut by 0 bases, the J end by 1 base, with 7 bases between. From germline, CDR1 is ENHRY and CDR2 SYGVKD. CDR3 nucleotide sequence: TGTGCCATCAGTGAGTCGGGGAATTCCTACAATGAGCAGTTCTTC. Protein product: CAISESGNSYNEQFF.

The V gene is TRBV5-1, the J gene TRBJ2-1; 8 nucleotides agree with TRBD1. Germline assignment: CDR1 SGHRS and CDR2 YFSETQ. After removal of 5 bases from V and 8 bases from J, the junction contained 12 bases not matched to a gene. This CDR3 is 15 amino acids long. The CDR3 region has the DNA TGCGCCAGCAGTCGAGGACAGGGAGGTAACGATGAGCAGTTCTTC. The encoded protein is CASSRGQGGNDEQFF.

The gene calls are TRBV28 and TRBJ1-4; 9 bases are a match to TRBD1. Trimming took 8 bases from V and 8 from J; bases not matched to a gene: 6. CDR1 and CDR2 (germline): MDHEN, SYDVKM. CDR3 length: 13 residues. The CDR3 nucleotides read TGTGCCAGCGGGGACAGGGCTGTGGAAAAACTGTTTTTT. Translating gives CASGDRAVEKLFF.

This clone was picked up a small number of times. The rearrangement joins TRBV9 to TRBJ2-5; 10 nucleotides agree with TRBD2. The CDR3 is 16 residues long. Germline values: CDR1 SGDLS, CDR2 YYNGEE. Trimming at V came to 0 bases and at J to 5 bases, leaving 7 bases not matched to a gene. The CDR3 spells CASSVATAGGPETQYF. The CDR3 nucleotides are TGTGCCAGCAGCGTAGCTACAGCGGGGGGGCCGGAGACCCAGTACTTC.

The V and J genes are TRBV5-4 and TRBJ2-2; D possibly matches TRBD1 or TRBD2 (5 bases each). Germline assignment: CDR1 SGHNT and CDR2 YYREEE (reference sequence). Trimming stripped 4 bases from V and 0 bases from J, with 10 bases between. This CDR3 has 15 residues. CDR3 amino acids: CASSPPGPNTGELFF. In nucleotides, the CDR3 is TGTGCCAGCAGCCCGCCGGGGCCGAACACCGGGGAGCTGTTTTTT.

This clone showed up just a few times. The chain is built from TRBV28 and TRBJ1-6; TRBD1 agrees at 8 bases. The CDR3 has 15 residues. V shed 6 bases and J 7 bases; nucleotides not matched to a gene: 8. CDR1 and CDR2 (germline): MDHEN, SYDVKM. This CDR3 reads CASRKQGVSNSPLHF. CDR3 DNA: TGTGCCAGCAGGAAACAGGGGGTTAGCAATTCACCCCTCCACTTT.

The CDR3 loop reads CASSLTGQGRGTEAFF. DNA of the CDR3: TGTGCCAGCAGTTTAACGGGACAGGGGCGGGGCACTGAAGCTTTCTTT. This chain connects TRBV28 to TRBJ1-1, with 10 bases aligning to TRBD1. The CDR3 is 16 residues long. The germline CDR1 and CDR2 sequences are MDHEN and SYDVKM. V was clipped by 2 bases and J by 4 bases; unmatched bases: 7. Variable domain in full (rest from reference TRBV28 and TRBJ1-1): DVKVTQSSRYLVKRTGEKVFLECVQDMDHENMFWYRQDPGLGLRLIYFSYDVKMKEKGDIPEGYSVSREKKERFSLILESASTNQTSMYLCASSLTGQGRGTEAFFGQGTRLTVV.

V and J are TRBV9 and TRBJ2-1, with 14 bases identical to TRBD2. Looked up from germline, CDR1 is SGDLS and CDR2 is YYNGEE. Trimming at V came to 1 base and at J to 7 bases, leaving 4 bases not matched to a gene. The CDR3 is 16 amino acids. The CDR3 loop is CASSVTGTSGSNEQFF. CDR3 sequence (DNA): TGTGCCAGCAGCGTAACGGGGACTAGCGGGAGTAATGAGCAGTTCTTC.

V is TRBV7-8 and J is TRBJ1-6; possible D gene TRBD1, 5 bases. Looked up from germline, CDR1 is SGHVS and CDR2 is FQNEAQ. The CDR3 sequence is 13 residues long. V lost 5 bases and J 7 bases, leaving 9 bases between the germline ends. The CDR3, as DNA: TGTGCCAGCAGCCGGGACTACAATTCACCCCTCCACTTT. Protein product: CASSRDYNSPLHF.

The chain has TRBV7-2 and TRBJ2-1; D unresolved. CDR1 is SGHTA and CDR2 is FQGNSA in the germline V gene. This CDR3 is 13 amino acids long. Trimming shortened V by 0 bases and J by 6 bases, and 6 bases separated the two germline ends. CDR3 sequence (DNA): TGTGCCAGCAGCTTAGCTTTGACCAATGAGCAGTTCTTC. Amino acid sequence: CASSLALTNEQFF.

J is TRBJ1-1 and V is TRBV6-5; TRBD1 is a possible D gene (5 bases). Per germline, CDR1 MNHEY and CDR2 SVGAGI. The CDR3 has 13 amino acids. Trimming removed 6 bases at V and 5 bases at J, with 13 bases between. This CDR3 reads CASSPGGRTEAFF. The CDR3 DNA reads as TGTGCCAGCAGCCCCGGGGGGAGGACTGAAGCTTTCTTT.

The chain employs TRBV11-2 and TRBJ1-2; no clear D. The CDR3 is 14 amino acids. V was clipped by 1 base and J by 7 bases, with 13 bases between them. CDR1 SGHAT and CDR2 FQNNGV come from the germline V gene. For the CDR3, the DNA is TGTGCCAGCAGCTTAGTAACCGGGGAGGGTGGCTACACCTTC. This codes for CASSLVTGEGGYTF.

The chain couples TRBV19 to TRBJ1-1, with D possibly being TRBD1 (6 bases). CDR3 length: 13 residues. Germline V gene sequence: CDR1 LNHDA, CDR2 SQIVND (reference sequence). The V gene lost 3 bases and the J gene lost 11 bases, with 16 bases spanning the gap. This chain's CDR3 is CASSISPGAQAFF. DNA of the CDR3: TGTGCCAGTAGTATTTCCCCGGGGGCGCAGGCTTTCTTT.

The V call is TRBV5-8, the J call TRBJ2-5, with 11 bases matching TRBD1. There are 15 residues in the CDR3. V dropped 0 bases and J dropped 4; count of bases not matched to a gene: 2. In germline, CDR1 is SGHTS, CDR2 YDEGEE. The CDR3 protein is CASSLGDRGSETQYF. Here the CDR3 DNA reads TGTGCCAGCAGCTTGGGGGACAGGGGGTCAGAGACCCAGTACTTC.

This clone was detected many times. The chain uses TRBV28 and TRBJ1-4; TRBD1 agrees at 10 bases. The length of the CDR3 is 17 residues. J was trimmed by 7 bases and V by 4 bases; bases with no gene match: 12. The germline CDR1 and CDR2 sequences are MDHEN and SYDVKM. CDR3 amino acids: CASSSPGQGLYGEKLFF. For the CDR3, the DNA is TGTGCCAGCAGTTCACCGGGACAGGGGTTATACGGTGAAAAACTGTTTTTT.

This clone has a handful of counts. The chain has TRBV7-2 and TRBJ1-1; D is unresolved. Trimming removed 0 bases at V and 1 base at J, with 9 bases between. There are 15 residues in the CDR3. Germline values: CDR1 SGHTA, CDR2 FQGNSA. In DNA, the CDR3 is TGTGCCAGCAGCTTAGCTTCATCTCCGAACACTGAAGCTTTCTTT. Translation: CASSLASSPNTEAFF.

This chain joins TRBV19 and TRBJ2-3, with 7 bases that match TRBD2. The CDR3 has 14 residues. From germline, CDR1 is LNHDA and CDR2 SQIVND (reference sequence). V shed 5 bases and J 1 base; nucleotides not matched to a gene: 3. CDR3 coding DNA: TGTGCCAGTAGTCAAGCGGGGCGCACAGATACGCAGTATTTT. Its protein is CASSQAGRTDTQYF.

V is TRBV18 and J is TRBJ1-5, with unresolved D. Germline CDR1 KGHSH, CDR2 LQKENI. Trimming pared 6 bases from V and 1 base from J, leaving 13 bases between. This CDR3 contains 15 residues. Here the CDR3 DNA reads TGTGCCAGCTCCTCCACGTATAGGAGCAATCAGCCCCAGCATTTT. As protein: CASSSTYRSNQPQHF.

The chain recombines TRBV6-5 with TRBJ1-5; 8 bases are shared with TRBD1. Germline values: CDR1 MNHEY, CDR2 SVGAGI. After removal of 6 bases from V and 2 bases from J, the junction contained 6 bases not matched to a gene. This CDR3 is built from 15 residues. In DNA form, the CDR3 reads TGTGCCAGCAGGCGAAGGGGACAGGGCAATCAGCCCCAGCATTTT. As protein: CASRRRGQGNQPQHF.

As for this clone: This same CDR3 is encoded by further DNA sequences in the sample. V is TRBV6-5 and J is TRBJ1-2, with 8 positions matching TRBD1. Germline CDR1 is MNHEY and CDR2 is SVGAGI. Trimming took 0 bases from V and 3 from J; bases not matched to a gene: 3. The CDR3 is made up of 15 amino acids. Here the CDR3 reads CASSYSNRGDYGYTF. The DNA for the CDR3 is TGTGCCAGCAGTTACTCGAACAGGGGGGACTATGGCTACACCTTC.

The genes are TRBV9 and TRBJ2-2; maybe TRBD1 (5 bases). The CDR3 totals 15 residues. The germline V and J ends were trimmed by 0 bases and 6 bases, with 12 bases remaining between them. Germline CDR1 SGDLS, CDR2 YYNGEE. As DNA, the CDR3 is TGTGCCAGCAGCGTAGATCAGGGTACGGCCGGGGAGCTGTTTTTT. It encodes CASSVDQGTAGELFF.

The chain employs TRBV9 and TRBJ2-7, with D perhaps matching TRBD1 (5 bases). V was clipped by 3 bases and J by 2 bases, with 18 bases between them. This CDR3 has 16 amino acids. The germline CDR1 and CDR2 sequences are SGDLS and YYNGEE. The chain's CDR3 is CASSESPSRAPYEQYF. CDR3 nucleotides: TGTGCCAGCAGCGAGAGCCCAAGCAGGGCCCCCTACGAGCAGTACTTC. Complete variable domain (other parts from reference TRBV9 and TRBJ2-7): DSGVTQTPKHLITATGQRVTLRCSPRSGDLSVYWYQQSLDQGLQFLIQYYNGEERAKGNILERFSAQQFPDLHSELNLSSLELGDSALYFCASSESPSRAPYEQYFGPGTRLTVT.

The chain links TRBV5-6 to TRBJ1-6, with a weak D call TRBD1 (5 bases). With 2 bases removed from V and 0 bases from J, the gap between germline ends came to 9 bases. Germline V gene sequence: CDR1 SGHDT, CDR2 YYEEEE. This CDR3 spans 16 amino acids. The CDR3 DNA reads TGTGCCAGCAGCTTCCCAGGGAGCTCCTATAATTCACCCCTCCACTTT. Its protein is CASSFPGSSYNSPLHF.